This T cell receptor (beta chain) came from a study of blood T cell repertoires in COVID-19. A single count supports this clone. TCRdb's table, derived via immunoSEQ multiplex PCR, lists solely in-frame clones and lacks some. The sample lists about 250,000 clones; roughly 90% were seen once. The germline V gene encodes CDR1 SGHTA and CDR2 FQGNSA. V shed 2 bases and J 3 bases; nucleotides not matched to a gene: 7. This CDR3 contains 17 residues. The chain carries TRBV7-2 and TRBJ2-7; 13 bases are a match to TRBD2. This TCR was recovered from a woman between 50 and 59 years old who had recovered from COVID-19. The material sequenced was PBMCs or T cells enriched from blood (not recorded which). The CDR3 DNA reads TGTGCCAGCAGCTTAAGGGGCACTAGCGGGGGGGACTACGAGCAGTACTTC. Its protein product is CASSLRGTSGGDYEQYF.